These T cell receptor beta chains were read from a single sample in a study of breast tumors, draining lymph nodes, adjacent tissues. TCRdb fed the multiplex PCR reads into MiXCR, producing one record per CDR3 protein. Here the sample spans around 250,000 distinct CDR3 sequences, around 34% being singletons. Sequenced sample: axillary lymph node tissue. Receptors were obtained from a female donor with breast cancer. Some clones in this sample may be carry-over from other donors' samples. Both conserved end residues are part of each CDR3. A D gene is named only where the DNA matches it firmly. The size of a clone is reported for some rows only, either as once, few or many, or as a class for expanded clones.

J: TRBJ2-5
size: NA
D: NA
V: TRBV9
DNA: TGTGCCAGCAGCGTAGGTAATGGGGGGAACCAAGAGACCCAGTACTTC
CDR3: CASSVGNGGNQETQYF

J: TRBJ2-1
size: many
D: TRBD1
V: TRBV2
DNA: TGTGCCAGCAGGTACGGGGCCACGACAGGGGAAAATGAGCAGTTCTTC
CDR3: CASRYGATTGENEQFF

J: TRBJ1-5
size: many
D: NA
V: TRBV20-1
DNA: TGCAGTGCTAGTAGGCCGGGGCTAAATCAGCCCCAGCATTTT
CDR3: CSASRPGLNQPQHF

J: TRBJ2-1
size: NA
D: TRBD2
V: TRBV9
DNA: TGTGCCAGCAGCCCAGGGACTAGCGGAAATGAGCAGTTCTTC
CDR3: CASSPGTSGNEQFF

J: TRBJ1-3
size: many
D: TRBD1
V: TRBV20-1
DNA: TGCAGTGCTAGAGATAGGTTAGGAGGGGGCCGGTCTGGAAACACCATATATTTT
CDR3: CSARDRLGGGRSGNTIYF

J: TRBJ2-1
size: many
D: NA
V: TRBV7-9
DNA: TGTGCCAGCAGCCGCATCAGGGAAAACAATGAGCAGTTCTTC
CDR3: CASSRIRENNEQFF

J: TRBJ1-2
size: NA
D: TRBD1
V: TRBV20-1
DNA: TGCAGTGCACACCAGGGGGTGCTCCTATATGGCTACACCTTC
CDR3: CSAHQGVLLYGYTF

J: TRBJ1-6
size: NA
D: NA
V: TRBV2
DNA: TGCAGTGCTAGACCCGGGACCTCCTCCAATTCACCCCTCCACTTT
CDR3: CSARPGTSSNSPLHF

J: TRBJ1-3
size: NA
D: NA
V: TRBV10-3
DNA: TGTGCCACCAGCCGGGACACCATATATTTT
CDR3: CATSRDTIYF

J: TRBJ2-7
size: many
D: NA
V: TRBV2
DNA: TGTGCCAGCAGTACTACAGACTACGAGCAGTACTTC
CDR3: CASSTTDYEQYF

J: TRBJ2-5
size: once
D: TRBD2
V: TRBV20-1
DNA: TGCAGTGCTAGCAAACTGACTAGCGGGGGGGCCTTCCAAGAGACCCGGTACTTC
CDR3: CSASKLTSGGAFQETRYF

J: TRBJ2-2
size: few
D: NA
V: TRBV28
DNA: TGTGCCAGCAGAAGTATGAGGGAGCTGTTTTTT
CDR3: CASRSMRELFF

J: TRBJ1-6
size: NA
D: TRBD1
V: TRBV7-2
DNA: TGTGCCAGCAGCTTGGGGGACAGGGGAGGTTCACCCCTCCACTTT
CDR3: CASSLGDRGGSPLHF

J: TRBJ1-5
size: many
D: NA
V: TRBV5-1
DNA: TGCGCCAGCAGCCCTGTCCCTGGGCCCAATCAGCCCCAGCATTTT
CDR3: CASSPVPGPNQPQHF

J: TRBJ2-7
size: many
D: NA
V: TRBV12-3/TRBV12-4
DNA: TGTGCCAGCAGGTTCGCTCTCGTCGACGAGCAGTACTTC
CDR3: CASRFALVDEQYF

J: TRBJ1-2
size: many
D: TRBD1
V: TRBV6-5
DNA: TGTGCCAGCAGTCACAGGGGGCTCGGCTATGGCTACACCTTC
CDR3: CASSHRGLGYGYTF

J: TRBJ2-2
size: NA
D: TRBD2
V: TRBV7-7
DNA: TGTGCTAGCAGCAAGTCGGGACTAGCGGGAGGAACCGGGGAGCTGCTTTTT
CDR3: CASSKSGLAGGTGELLF

J: TRBJ1-5
size: many
D: NA
V: TRBV7-2
DNA: TGTGCCAGCAGTCCGCGGAGAACTAAGGATCAGCCCCAGCATTTT
CDR3: CASSPRRTKDQPQHF

J: TRBJ2-3
size: many
D: TRBD2
V: TRBV20-1
DNA: TGCAGTGCTAGGAAGCTAGCGGCCACAGATACGCAGTATTTT
CDR3: CSARKLAATDTQYF

J: TRBJ1-4
size: NA
D: NA
V: TRBV5-1
DNA: TGCGCCAGCAGCTTTGGGGGGAAGCTTGAAAAACTGTTTTTT
CDR3: CASSFGGKLEKLFF

J: TRBJ2-3
size: NA
D: TRBD2
V: TRBV15
DNA: TGTGCCACCAGCAGAGCTCAGGGGCTAGCGGGATCCGGCACAGATACGCAGTATTTT
CDR3: CATSRAQGLAGSGTDTQYF

J: TRBJ2-1
size: many
D: TRBD2
V: TRBV20-1
DNA: TGCAGTGCTAGAGATATTGGCGGGAGTTTCAATGAGCAGTTCTTC
CDR3: CSARDIGGSFNEQFF

J: TRBJ2-5
size: many
D: TRBD2
V: TRBV9
DNA: TGTGCCAGCAGCGTAGAAGGGAGGGCCCTCCCGGAGACCCAGTACTTC
CDR3: CASSVEGRALPETQYF

J: TRBJ1-6
size: few
D: NA
V: TRBV7-9
DNA: TGTGCCAGCAGCTTTGGTCCAGACACCCGAATTTCACCCCTCCACTTT
CDR3: CASSFGPDTRISPLHF